Following are 28 T cell receptor beta chains from one sample sequenced in a study of blood T cells in healthy people across ages. Together with a sample-barcoded 5' primer, a J-beta primer mix was included in a second PCR lasting roughly 6 to 12 cycles. TCRdb itself ran the 5' RACE reads through MiXCR, one entry per CDR3 protein. Of around 990,000 distinct CDR3 sequences listed, approximately 38% were seen once; the top ten hold about an eighth. Sequencing was performed on blood. All receptors derive from a man aged 18 to 30 in good health.

The V gene is TRBV20-1, the J gene TRBJ2-2; D unclear. The germline CDR1 and CDR2 sequences are DFQATT and SNEGSKA (reference sequence). This CDR3 has 8 amino acids. CDR3 bases: TGCAGCACCGGGGAGCTGTTTTTT. Protein product: CSTGELFF.

To note about this clonotype: A clone one base away is much larger, so this may be a read error. The chain links TRBV11-2 to TRBJ2-3; 8 nucleotides match TRBD1. V was clipped by 11 bases and J by 5 bases; unmatched bases: 21. Germline V gene lookup returns CDR1 SGHAT and CDR2 FQNNGV. This CDR3 contains 17 residues. The CDR3 loop is CAGSSKRPDRGRDTQYF. The CDR3 bases are TGTGCCGGCTCCTCCAAGAGGCCCGACAGGGGAAGAGATACGCAGTATTTT.

V and J are TRBV18 and TRBJ1-1, with unresolved D. Germline loops: CDR1 KGHSH, CDR2 LQKENI. Deletions cut 4 bases from V and 3 bases from J, with 12 bases between. This CDR3 region has 14 residues. The CDR3: CASSQGERHTEAFF. In nucleotides, the CDR3 is TGTGCCAGCTCACAGGGAGAGAGGCACACTGAAGCTTTCTTT.

In its sample, this clonotype was seen a few times. The V call is TRBV5-1, the J call TRBJ2-1, with TRBD1 matching 9 bases. The CDR3 covers 11 residues. V was clipped by 3 bases and J by 13 bases; unmatched bases: 2. The germline gives CDR1 SGHRS, CDR2 YFSETQ. CDR3 region: CASSSDRGQFF. The CDR3 region has the DNA TGCGCCAGCAGCTCGGACAGGGGACAGTTCTTC.

This sequence joins TRBV27 and TRBJ1-1; D is perhaps TRBD1 (6 bases). The CDR3 has 16 residues. The germline V gene encodes CDR1 MNHEY and CDR2 SMNVEV (reference sequence). Deletions cut 2 bases from V and 0 bases from J, with 13 bases between. The CDR3 DNA reads TGTGCCAGCAGTTTAAAACCAGGGGCGATGAACACTGAAGCTTTCTTT. Translating it yields CASSLKPGAMNTEAFF.

The chain joins TRBV25-1 to TRBJ1-2; no reliable D call. The CDR3 runs 13 residues. Trimming cost V 3 bases and J 10 bases, with 15 bases left between them. CDR1 is MGHDK, CDR2 SYGVNS, per germline. The DNA for the CDR3 is TGTGCCAGCAGTGATCTCAAGACCCCTGTCTACACCTTC. It is translated as CASSDLKTPVYTF.

The rearrangement uses TRBV7-8 and TRBJ2-3; D is perhaps TRBD1 (5 bases). This CDR3 region has 15 residues. Trimming removed 0 bases at V and 5 bases at J, with 12 bases between. CDR1 is SGHVS, CDR2 FQNEAQ, per germline. The CDR3 is CASSLAGLTGDTQYF. The DNA for the CDR3 is TGTGCCAGCAGCTTAGCGGGGCTAACGGGAGATACGCAGTATTTT.

This clonotype was detected a few times. The chain links TRBV6-2 or TRBV6-3 to TRBJ2-5; 7 bases map to TRBD2. This CDR3 region has 16 residues. V was pared by 0 bases and J by 0 bases, with 4 bases of the junction left unmatched. Germline V lookup: CDR1 MNHEY, CDR2 SVGEGT. The CDR3 spells CASSYSSGSYQETQYF. CDR3 DNA: TGTGCCAGCAGTTACTCTAGCGGGTCGTACCAAGAGACCCAGTACTTC.

This clonotype was detected only a few times. The rearrangement joins TRBV7-2 to TRBJ2-5; D is undetermined. Germline loops: CDR1 SGHTA, CDR2 FQGNSA. Trimming removed 5 bases from V and 1 base from J, with 8 bases in between. CDR3 length: 13 amino acids. CDR3 DNA: TGTGCCAGCAGCCCTCTAGTCCAAGAGACCCAGTACTTC. Encoded protein: CASSPLVQETQYF. The full variable domain, its missing parts supplied by reference TRBV7-2 and TRBJ2-5, is GAGVSQSPSNKVTEKGKDVELRCDPISGHTALYWYRQSLGQGLEFLIYFQGNSAPDKSGLPSDRFSAERTGGSVSTLTIQRTQQEDSAVYLCASSPLVQETQYFGPGTRLLVL.

This clonotype was found many times. The chain links TRBV10-3 to TRBJ2-3, with D perhaps given as TRBD1 or TRBD2 (6 bases each). V dropped 9 bases and J dropped 0 bases, with 10 bases sitting between them. CDR3 length equals 13 residues. Germline V gene data show CDR1 as ENHRY and CDR2 as SYGVKD. The DNA for the CDR3 is TGTGCCATAACAGGGACTAGCACAGATACGCAGTATTTT. Amino acids: CAITGTSTDTQYF.

The rearrangement uses TRBV28 and TRBJ1-6; 7 bases match TRBD1. V dropped 4 bases and J dropped 13; count of bases not matched to a gene: 16. CDR1 and CDR2 (germline): MDHEN, SYDVKM. There are 16 residues in the CDR3. The CDR3 region is CASSYNQNRGLAPLHF. The CDR3 DNA reads TGTGCCAGCAGTTACAACCAAAACAGGGGTTTAGCGCCCCTCCACTTT.

V and J are TRBV4-3 and TRBJ2-1; no reliable D call. There are 16 residues in the CDR3. CDR1 is LGHNA, CDR2 YSLEER, per germline. The V and J ends lost 1 base and 0 bases respectively, with 10 bases between them. The CDR3 bases are TGCGCCAGCAGCCAAGGGCTCCTTCCCTCCTACAATGAGCAGTTCTTC. It codes for CASSQGLLPSYNEQFF.

This chain uses TRBV30 with TRBJ1-5; D uncertain. Per the germline V gene, CDR1 is GTSNPN and CDR2 is SVGIG (reference sequence). The CDR3 spans 12 residues. V was pared by 0 bases and J by 6 bases, with 6 bases between. In nucleotides, the CDR3 is TGTGCCTGGAGTGTACGGGGTCAGCCCCAGCATTTT. Translated, it gives CAWSVRGQPQHF. The entire variable domain, with the rest obtained from reference TRBV30 and TRBJ1-5, is as follows: SQTIHQWPATLVQPVGSPLSLECTVEGTSNPNLYWYRQAAGRGLQLLFYSVGIGQISSEVPQNLSASRPQDRQFILSSKKLLLSDSGFYLCAWSVRGQPQHFGDGTRLSIL.

The DNA of the CDR3 is TGTGCCAGCAGCCTTCGACAGGGGGTGTACAATGAGCAGTACTTC. Residues: CASSLRQGVYNEQYF. The chain employs TRBV14 and TRBJ2-5, with TRBD1 matching 9 bases. The V gene end was trimmed by 4 bases and the J gene end by 11 bases; junction bases not matched to a gene: 14. The CDR3 runs 15 residues. The germline V gene encodes CDR1 SGHDN and CDR2 FVKESK.

The gene calls are TRBV29-1 and TRBJ2-4, with a possible D match to TRBD1 (6 bases). Trimming removed 4 bases at V and 1 base at J, with 11 bases between. Germline V gives CDR1 SQVTM, CDR2 ANQGSEA. The CDR3 consists of 14 residues. CDR3 amino acids: CSVARTGAKNIQYF. The DNA of the CDR3 is TGCAGCGTTGCCCGCACAGGGGCCAAAAACATTCAGTACTTC.

The V gene is TRBV9, the J gene TRBJ1-1, with no clear D. With 0 bases removed from V and 1 base from J, the gap between germline ends came to 10 bases. The CDR3 length is 15 residues. From germline, CDR1 is SGDLS and CDR2 YYNGEE. CDR3 amino acids: CASSVDMGANTEAFF. CDR3 nucleotide sequence: TGTGCCAGCAGCGTAGATATGGGAGCGAACACTGAAGCTTTCTTT. The complete variable domain, with remaining parts taken from reference TRBV9 and TRBJ1-1, reads DSGVTQTPKHLITATGQRVTLRCSPRSGDLSVYWYQQSLDQGLQFLIQYYNGEERAKGNILERFSAQQFPDLHSELNLSSLELGDSALYFCASSVDMGANTEAFFGQGTRLTVV.

The sample holds many counts of this clonotype. The chain has TRBV4-3 and TRBJ1-2, with no clear D. This CDR3 contains 15 residues. Germline V CDR1 and CDR2: LGHNA, YSLEER. V was pared by 0 bases and J by 0 bases, with 8 bases between. CDR3 DNA: TGCGCCAGCAGCCAAGATCCCACTTCTAACTATGGCTACACCTTC. Translation: CASSQDPTSNYGYTF.

The chain links TRBV10-3 to TRBJ2-2, with unresolved D. Trimming removed 11 bases from V and 4 bases from J, with 17 bases in between. The CDR3 has 14 amino acids. Per the germline V gene, CDR1 is ENHRY and CDR2 is SYGVKD. CDR3 sequence: CAASPRVGTGELFF. The DNA for the CDR3 is TGTGCCGCCTCCCCAAGGGTCGGCACCGGGGAGCTGTTTTTT.

The V and J genes are TRBV6-5 and TRBJ2-5; D may be TRBD1 (5 bases). Germline V gives CDR1 MNHEY, CDR2 SVGAGI. Trimming cost V 2 bases and J 3 bases, with 13 bases left between them. This CDR3 is built from 15 residues. CDR3 bases: TGTGCCAGCAGTTACCCGACAGCACCTAAAGAGACCCAGTACTTC. Protein product: CASSYPTAPKETQYF.

CDR3 sequence: CASSLGGSYNEQYF. DNA of the CDR3: TGTGCCAGTAGTCTAGGTGGGTCCTACAATGAGCAGTACTTC. This chain connects TRBV7-2 to TRBJ2-1; no firm D call. The end of the DNA aligns better with TRBJ2-7, so the J call may be wrong. The CDR3 runs to 14 residues. Germline loops: CDR1 SGHTA, CDR2 FQGNSA.

The rearrangement links TRBV4-2 to TRBJ2-5, with TRBD2 as a possible D gene (6 bases). V was shortened by 3 bases and J by 1 base, with 15 bases between the two germline ends. CDR3 length: 16 residues. From germline, CDR1 is LGHNA and CDR2 YNFKEQ. CDR3 DNA sequence: TGTGCCAGCAGCCAGAGAGTTAGCGGAACCCAAGAGACCCAGTACTTC. Its translation: CASSQRVSGTQETQYF.

The rearrangement joins TRBV6-2 or TRBV6-3 to TRBJ2-5; a possible D gene is TRBD2 (6 bases). CDR3 length: 13 residues. The V and J ends lost 10 bases and 3 bases respectively, with 15 bases between them. In germline, CDR1 is MNHEY, CDR2 SVGEGT. In DNA, the CDR3 is TGTGCCAACGAAGGACTACCGAAAGAGACCCAGTACTTC. Protein sequence: CANEGLPKETQYF.

The CDR3 coding sequence is TGTGCCAGCAGCACTGAGGACCCCAGGGAATTTAACTATGGCTACACCTTC. Translated, it gives CASSTEDPREFNYGYTF. The chain couples TRBV7-2 to TRBJ1-2, with TRBD1 as a possible D gene (5 bases). Germline-derived CDR1 and CDR2 are SGHTA and FQGNSA. V shed 5 bases and J shed 1 base, with 20 bases lying between them. CDR3 size: 17 residues.

This clonotype was observed a few times. V usage is TRBV5-1 and J usage is TRBJ1-4, with 9 nucleotides matching TRBD1. The CDR3 is 15 residues long. The V and J ends lost 2 bases and 6 bases, in that order; junction bases with no gene match: 5. The V gene's germline CDR1 is SGHRS and CDR2 YFSETQ. The CDR3 is CASSFTGGEDEKLFF. The CDR3 DNA reads TGCGCCAGCAGCTTCACAGGGGGCGAGGATGAAAAACTGTTTTTT.

This clonotype has just a few counts. The CDR3 DNA sequence: TGCAGTGCCATAGGGGGGGGTGAGCGGGCTGAAGCTTTCTTT. Protein: CSAIGGGERAEAFF. This sequence joins TRBV20-1 and TRBJ1-1; tentative D call: TRBD1 (6 bases). The CDR3 loop spans 14 amino acids. Trimming shortened V by 6 bases and J by 6 bases, and 20 bases separated the two germline ends. Germline CDR1 and CDR2: DFQATT and SNEGSKA (reference sequence).

The rearrangement joins TRBV5-1 to TRBJ1-1; 8 nucleotides match TRBD1. The CDR3 has 14 residues. V lost 5 bases to trimming and J lost 4 bases; unmatched junction nucleotides: 7. From germline, CDR1 is SGHRS and CDR2 YFSETQ. The CDR3 spells CASRSGGESTEAFF. The CDR3 coding sequence is TGCGCCAGCAGATCAGGGGGCGAGTCCACTGAAGCTTTCTTT.

The J gene is TRBJ2-1, the V gene TRBV20-1; the D gene is possibly TRBD1 (6 bases). CDR1 is DFQATT and CDR2 is SNEGSKA in the germline V gene (reference sequence). The CDR3 loop spans 17 amino acids. V lost 0 bases, J lost 4 bases, and 19 bases lay in between. CDR3 nucleotide sequence: TGCAGTGCTAGAGATCTACTCGATGGGGACACGTACAATGAGCAGTTCTTC. This gives the protein CSARDLLDGDTYNEQFF.

This clonotype occurred a few times. The chain employs TRBV6-5 and TRBJ1-2; 7 nucleotides agree with TRBD1. The length of the CDR3 is 14 residues. Losses at the gene ends were 6 bases for V and 3 bases for J; bases not matched to a gene: 7. Germline V lookup: CDR1 MNHEY, CDR2 SVGAGI. CDR3 region: CASRSPGQYYGYTF. The CDR3 coding sequence is TGTGCCAGCAGATCACCGGGACAGTACTATGGCTACACCTTC.